One and the same sample provided the 20 T cell receptor beta chains below, sequenced in a study of shared clonotypes between healthy human individuals. The method was immunoSEQ multiplex PCR; TCRdb's version includes in-frame clones alone and lacks a portion of them. The sample holds about 1.1 million clones; more than 75% are singletons and the top ten take about 0.52%. Sample: memory CD4+ T cells from PBMCs. Subset of the sample: CD45RA-negative fraction. The receptors here all came from a man between 18 and 29 years old in good health. Some clones in this sample may be carry-over from other donors' samples.

This chain connects TRBV2 to TRBJ1-3; 8 bases match TRBD1. The germline CDR1 and CDR2 sequences are SNHLY and FYNNEI. This CDR3 comprises 14 residues. J gave up 4 bases and V 7 bases, and 6 bases lay outside the gene matches. CDR3 amino acids: CASKLGTGGNTIYF. The CDR3 DNA reads TGTGCCAGCAAGTTGGGGACAGGAGGAAACACCATATATTTT.

This chain connects TRBV27 to TRBJ2-3, with a tentative D call TRBD2 (5 bases). Germline loops: CDR1 MNHEY, CDR2 SMNVEV (reference sequence). The CDR3 contains 16 residues. The V gene lost 5 bases and the J gene lost 4 bases, with 19 bases spanning the gap. CDR3 protein: CASSPGRLRLADTQYF. The CDR3 DNA sequence: TGTGCCAGCAGTCCCGGAAGACTAAGACTCGCAGATACGCAGTATTTT.

The chain is built from TRBV7-3 and TRBJ2-2, with D perhaps TRBD1 or TRBD2 (5 bases each). This CDR3 spans 15 amino acids. Germline lookup yields CDR1 SGHTA and CDR2 FQGTGA. Between the trimmed V and J ends, which lost 5 bases and 5 bases, there was a span of 15 bases. The CDR3 sequence is CASSPPGPVTGELFF. CDR3 nucleotide sequence: TGTGCCAGCAGCCCACCGGGGCCCGTGACCGGGGAGCTGTTTTTT.

The rearrangement joins TRBV5-1 to TRBJ2-3, with TRBD2 as a possible D gene (5 bases). The CDR3 runs 15 residues. Per the germline V gene, CDR1 is SGHRS and CDR2 is YFSETQ. The germline V and J ends were trimmed by 7 bases and 2 bases, with 17 bases remaining between them. The CDR3 DNA sequence: TGCGCCAGCGGCCGCGCGGGCGCTTCCACAGATACGCAGTATTTT. Protein: CASGRAGASTDTQYF. The variable domain in full, with the rest retrieved from reference TRBV5-1 and TRBJ2-3, is KAGVTQTPRYLIKTRGQQVTLSCSPISGHRSVSWYQQTPGQGLQFLFEYFSETQRNKGNFPGRFSGRQFSNSRSEMNVSTLELGDSALYLCASGRAGASTDTQYFGPGTRLTVL.

V and J are TRBV15 and TRBJ2-7; D gene uncertain. Germline CDR1 and CDR2: LNHNV and YYDKDF (reference sequence). V lost 0 bases and J 0 bases, leaving 6 bases between the germline ends. This CDR3 comprises 14 residues. CDR3 sequence: CATSRDSYSYEQYF. In DNA, the CDR3 is TGTGCCACCAGCAGAGATAGTTACTCCTACGAGCAGTACTTC.

This clone was recorded a few times. At one of its ends the junction is not consistent with the germline gene, which may arise from a read error. The CDR3 protein is CASSSPGTPLHF. The CDR3 region has the DNA TGCGCCAGCAGTTCCCCCGGGACACCTCTGCACTTC. The V gene is TRBV10-1, the J gene TRBJ2-7, with D possibly being TRBD1 (6 bases). Germline CDR1 WNHNN, CDR2 SYGVQD (reference sequence). This CDR3 has 12 amino acids.

This clone was seen a few times. The rearrangement links TRBV5-4 to TRBJ2-7, with D perhaps given as TRBD1 or TRBD2 (5 bases each). The CDR3 runs 14 residues. The germline V gene encodes CDR1 SGHNT and CDR2 YYREEE (reference sequence). Trimming left V 4 bases short and J 7 bases short, with 18 bases between. This chain's CDR3 is CASSPRDGLNEQYF. CDR3 bases: TGTGCCAGCAGCCCCCGGGACGGCTTAAATGAGCAGTACTTC. Combining the CDR3 with reference TRBV5-4 and TRBJ2-7 gives the whole variable domain ETGVTQSPTHLIKTRGQQVTLRCSSQSGHNTVSWYQQALGQGPQFIFQYYREEENGRGNFPPRFSGLQFPNYSSELNVNALELDDSALYLCASSPRDGLNEQYFGPGTRLTVT.

As concerns this clone: Additional DNA sequences in this sample encode the identical CDR3. This chain links TRBV11-2 with TRBJ2-5; unclear D gene. The V end lost 5 bases, the J end lost 5 bases, and 12 bases lay between the germline ends. The CDR3 consists of 13 residues. The germline V gene has CDR1 SGHAT and CDR2 FQNNGV. The CDR3, as DNA: TGTGCCAGCAGCCCCCGGGTCCGGGAGACCCAGTACTTC. It is translated as CASSPRVRETQYF.

This clone was counted ten times or more. V gene TRBV28 combines with J gene TRBJ1-2, with 9 bases matching TRBD1. Losses at the gene ends were 6 bases for V and 1 base for J; bases not matched to a gene: 6. The CDR3 is 15 amino acids. CDR1 is MDHEN and CDR2 is SYDVKM in the germline V gene. The CDR3 reads CASRPTGGYNYGYTF. The CDR3 DNA reads as TGTGCCAGCAGGCCCACAGGGGGCTATAACTATGGCTACACCTTC.

V usage is TRBV9 and J usage is TRBJ2-2; D call uncertain. Deletions cut 2 bases from V and 6 bases from J, with 14 bases between. This CDR3 is built from 15 residues. Germline V CDR1 and CDR2: SGDLS, YYNGEE. The CDR3 region is CASSVRSFQAGELFF. Written as DNA, the CDR3 is TGTGCCAGCAGCGTTAGGAGCTTTCAGGCCGGGGAGCTGTTTTTT.

This clone was counted once. This chain connects TRBV2 to TRBJ2-2; D is uncertain. Germline values: CDR1 SNHLY, CDR2 FYNNEI. Trimming left V 3 bases short and J 7 bases short, with 6 bases between. The CDR3 runs to 12 residues. The CDR3, as DNA: TGTGCCAGCAGTGATAACGGCGGGGAGCTGTTTTTT. Protein sequence: CASSDNGGELFF.

V usage is TRBV9 and J usage is TRBJ2-3; no firm D call. V dropped 3 bases and J dropped 6 bases, with 23 bases sitting between them. The CDR3 totals 17 residues. In germline, CDR1 is SGDLS, CDR2 YYNGEE. The CDR3 protein is CASSGKFGPASDDTQYF. Written as DNA, the CDR3 is TGTGCCAGCAGCGGTAAATTCGGCCCGGCGAGTGACGATACGCAGTATTTT.

The CDR3 loop is CASSEGTLNTGELFF. DNA of the CDR3: TGCGCCAGCAGTGAGGGTACACTTAACACCGGGGAGCTGTTTTTT. This chain connects TRBV10-1 to TRBJ2-2, with D unresolved. Germline CDR1 is WNHNN and CDR2 is SYGVQD (reference sequence). The CDR3 is 15 amino acids. V shed 2 bases and J shed 2 bases, with 9 bases lying between them.

The table lists this clone with a count of one. The chain uses TRBV4-1 and TRBJ2-3; tentative D call: TRBD2 (6 bases). V lost 2 bases to trimming and J lost 6 bases, with 9 bases between them. CDR3 length equals 13 residues. Germline V gene lookup returns CDR1 MGHRA and CDR2 YSYEKL. DNA of the CDR3: TGCGCCAGCAGCCAAAATAGCGGCGATACGCAGTATTTT. Translated: CASSQNSGDTQYF.

This sequence joins TRBV7-2 and TRBJ2-7; D call uncertain. V lost 0 bases and J lost 5, with 11 bases in between. The CDR3 has 14 amino acids. The V gene's germline CDR1 is SGHTA and CDR2 FQGNSA. The CDR3 DNA sequence: TGTGCCAGCAGCTTAGCTCCCCCGTCTAACGAGCAGTACTTC. Protein product: CASSLAPPSNEQYF.

This clone has just a few counts. The V call is TRBV7-9, the J call TRBJ2-3; TRBD2 matches at 7 bases. The CDR3 is 16 amino acids. Looked up from germline, CDR1 is SEHNR and CDR2 is FQNEAQ (reference sequence). J gave up 1 base and V 5 bases, and 9 bases lay outside the gene matches. The CDR3 is CASSPNNLAGTDTQYF. CDR3 DNA: TGTGCCAGCAGCCCAAACAACCTAGCGGGCACAGATACGCAGTATTTT. Full variable domain (rest looked up from reference TRBV7-9 and TRBJ2-3): DTGVSQNPRHKITKRGQNVTFRCDPISEHNRLYWYRQTLGQGPEFLTYFQNEAQLEKSRLLSDRFSAERPKGSFSTLEIQRTEQGDSAMYLCASSPNNLAGTDTQYFGPGTRLTVL.

CDR3 sequence (DNA): TGCGCCAGCAGCTTAGGGGCCCACCCTCGGGCTGAAGCTTTCTTT. It yields the protein CASSLGAHPRAEAFF. This chain uses TRBV5-1 with TRBJ1-1; TRBD1 might be the D (5 bases). Trimming took off 2 bases at V and 6 bases at J, with 17 bases between the two ends. The CDR3 sequence is 15 residues long. Germline V gene lookup returns CDR1 SGHRS and CDR2 YFSETQ.

In its sample, this clone was seen once. Within the sample, other DNA sequences also encode this same CDR3. The rearrangement joins TRBV5-1 to TRBJ1-3; the D is unclear. The CDR3 totals 15 residues. Trimming shortened V by 1 base and J by 0 bases, and 8 bases separated the two germline ends. Germline V lookup: CDR1 SGHRS, CDR2 YFSETQ. In DNA, the CDR3 is TGCGCCAGCAGCTTGTCTGGGAGCTCTGGAAACACCATATATTTT. This encodes CASSLSGSSGNTIYF.

The V gene is TRBV6-5, the J gene TRBJ1-2; 7 positions match TRBD1. Per germline, CDR1 MNHEY and CDR2 SVGAGI. The V gene end was trimmed by 0 bases and the J gene end by 0 bases; junction bases not matched to a gene: 1. CDR3 length: 15 residues. The CDR3 reads CASSYSQGTNYGYTF. Here the CDR3 DNA reads TGTGCCAGCAGTTACTCACAGGGGACTAACTATGGCTACACCTTC.

The genes are TRBV7-3 and TRBJ2-2, with D hard to call. The CDR3 contains 12 residues. Germline CDR1 reads SGHTA; CDR2 reads FQGTGA. V lost 3 bases, J lost 6 bases, and 5 bases lay in between. The CDR3: CASSFFAGELFF. The CDR3, as DNA: TGTGCCAGCAGCTTTTTTGCCGGGGAGCTGTTTTTT.